This passage covers 20 T cell receptor beta chains from one sample sequenced in a study of T-cell reconstitution after alpha-beta-depleted transplantation in children. Preparation of the TCRbeta library involved a method that used unique molecular identifiers. MiXCR, run by TCRdb on the PCR reads, gives a single entry per CDR3 protein. The sample gives 700,000 or so distinct CDR3 sequences, about an eighth of which show up once; 0.79% is in the top ten. The sequencing used PBMCs, collected before TCRalphabeta/CD19-depleted stem cell transplant. Every receptor here comes from a girl aged 2 to 10 with congenital amegakaryocytic thrombocytopenia, due to receive a stem cell transplant.

The sample holds a few counts of this clonotype. The rearrangement links TRBV7-9 to TRBJ1-6, with 7 bases identical to TRBD1. The germline gives CDR1 SEHNR, CDR2 FQNEAQ (reference sequence). The CDR3 runs to 14 residues. V trimming: 5 bases; J trimming: 5 bases; junction bases outside the gene matches: 3. The CDR3 bases are TGTGCCAGCAGCCCGGGACAGAATAATTCACCCCTCCACTTT. This sequence encodes CASSPGQNNSPLHF.

This clonotype was found a few times. This sequence joins TRBV7-4 and TRBJ1-1, with 9 bases identical to TRBD1. CDR3 size: 17 residues. V shed 5 bases and J 1 base; nucleotides not matched to a gene: 11. Germline V gene sequence: CDR1 SGHVT, CDR2 SQSDAQ. CDR3 DNA sequence: TGTGCCAGCAGCGCAACACAGGGGGCATCTTGGAACACTGAAGCTTTCTTT. Encoded protein: CASSATQGASWNTEAFF.

The rearrangement joins TRBV7-9 to TRBJ2-3; D possibly matches TRBD1 or TRBD2 (6 bases each). In germline, CDR1 is SEHNR, CDR2 FQNEAQ (reference sequence). This CDR3 region has 17 residues. The V end was cut by 5 bases, the J end by 0 bases, with 18 bases between. The DNA of the CDR3 is TGTGCCAGCAGCCGTGGGACACTAGCAGCTAGCACAGATACGCAGTATTTT. Translating it yields CASSRGTLAASTDTQYF.

V usage is TRBV6-1 and J usage is TRBJ2-7; D not resolved. Trimming left V 3 bases short and J 6 bases short, with 18 bases between. This CDR3 is built from 15 residues. Per germline, CDR1 MNHNS and CDR2 SASEGT. For the CDR3, the DNA is TGTGCCAGCAGTGATTTTCCAGGAGCCTTTGGCGAGCAGTACTTC. This gives the protein CASSDFPGAFGEQYF.

The table lists this clonotype with many counts. The V gene is TRBV20-1, the J gene TRBJ2-7, with D hard to call. CDR3 length: 12 residues. V shed 3 bases and J shed 3 bases, with 9 bases lying between them. Germline V gene data show CDR1 as DFQATT and CDR2 as SNEGSKA (reference sequence). The chain's CDR3 is CSARISDYEQYF. CDR3 in DNA: TGCAGTGCTAGGATTTCAGACTACGAGCAGTACTTC.

CDR3 sequence: CASSAKVSSNEKLFF. In DNA form, the CDR3 reads TGCGCCAGCAGCGCCAAGGTCAGCTCTAATGAAAAACTGTTTTTT. The J gene is TRBJ1-4, the V gene TRBV5-1; D unresolved. V lost 4 bases and J 3 bases, leaving 13 bases between the germline ends. The CDR3 spans 15 residues. Germline assignment: CDR1 SGHRS and CDR2 YFSETQ.

The rearrangement links TRBV6-1 to TRBJ1-5; maybe TRBD1 (5 bases). There are 16 residues in the CDR3. CDR1 MNHNS and CDR2 SASEGT come from the germline V gene. V was clipped by 7 bases and J by 3 bases, with 19 bases between them. The CDR3 sequence: CASISPGGRVNQPQHF. CDR3 nucleotides: TGTGCCAGCATATCACCGGGTGGCAGGGTCAATCAGCCCCAGCATTTT.

This clonotype was found a few times. This sequence joins TRBV20-1 and TRBJ1-5, with D uncertain. Deletions cut 6 bases from V and 0 bases from J, with 12 bases between. There are 14 residues in the CDR3. Germline V gives CDR1 DFQATT, CDR2 SNEGSKA (reference sequence). For the CDR3, the DNA is TGCAGTGCCACCGGTCAGCGTAGCAATCAGCCCCAGCATTTT. This gives the protein CSATGQRSNQPQHF.

The chain carries TRBV2 and TRBJ2-3; 10 nucleotides line up with TRBD2. Trimming at V came to 4 bases and at J to 5 bases, leaving 6 bases not matched to a gene. The CDR3 length is 15 residues. Germline CDR1 is SNHLY and CDR2 is FYNNEI. The CDR3 nucleotides read TGTGCCAGCAGTGGTCTAGCGGGAGCTATAGATACGCAGTATTTT. It yields the protein CASSGLAGAIDTQYF.

This clonotype occurred many times. The CDR3 here is CSVGTILNTEAFF. DNA of the CDR3: TGCAGCGTTGGAACTATTTTGAACACTGAAGCTTTCTTT. This sequence joins TRBV29-1 and TRBJ1-1; D unresolved. Trimming removed 4 bases from V and 0 bases from J, with 9 bases in between. This CDR3 contains 13 residues. Germline V gene sequence: CDR1 SQVTM, CDR2 ANQGSEA. The full variable domain, its missing parts supplied by reference TRBV29-1 and TRBJ1-1, is SAVISQKPSRDICQRGTSLTIQCQVDSQVTMMFWYRQQPGQSLTLIATANQGSEATYESGFVIDKFPISRPNLTFSTLTVSNMSPEDSSIYLCSVGTILNTEAFFGQGTRLTVV.

The gene calls are TRBV7-8 and TRBJ2-7; D perhaps matches TRBD1 (5 bases). This CDR3 spans 16 amino acids. CDR1 SGHVS and CDR2 FQNEAQ come from the germline V gene. Trimming removed 1 base from V and 3 bases from J, with 16 bases in between. The CDR3 bases are TGTGCCAGCAGCTTAGAGGCAGGGTGGCCTCTCTACGAGCAGTACTTC. This sequence encodes CASSLEAGWPLYEQYF.

This clonotype was recorded at least ten times. The chain is built from TRBV6-5 and TRBJ2-1; D is possibly TRBD1 (6 bases). CDR1 and CDR2 from the germline V gene are MNHEY and SVGAGI. The CDR3 is made up of 15 amino acids. V lost 5 bases and J lost 7, with 18 bases in between. CDR3 protein: CASSTSGTNANEQFF. The DNA for the CDR3 is TGTGCCAGCAGTACCTCCGGGACAAACGCAAATGAGCAGTTCTTC.

This clonotype was seen a few times. V usage is TRBV7-8 and J usage is TRBJ2-1, with 11 bases identical to TRBD2. CDR3 length: 17 residues. Germline V gene sequence: CDR1 SGHVS, CDR2 FQNEAQ. V was pared by 1 base and J by 4 bases, with 6 bases of the junction left unmatched. CDR3 nucleotides: TGTGCCAGCAGCTTAGAGACTAGACTAGCGGGGTACAATGAGCAGTTCTTC. Its translation: CASSLETRLAGYNEQFF.

This clonotype was counted between two and nine times. V and J are TRBV20-1 and TRBJ2-7; 8 bases are shared with TRBD2. The CDR3 has 14 residues. Trimming at V came to 7 bases and at J to 4 bases, leaving 12 bases not matched to a gene. Germline assignment: CDR1 DFQATT and CDR2 SNEGSKA (reference sequence). Written as DNA, the CDR3 is TGCAGTGTGTCGCCGGGCGGGAGGTTATACGAGCAGTACTTC. This gives the protein CSVSPGGRLYEQYF.

This clonotype has at least ten counts. J is TRBJ2-7 and V is TRBV10-3; TRBD1 might be the D (6 bases). V dropped 0 bases and J dropped 1 base, with 13 bases sitting between them. The CDR3 runs to 16 residues. Germline CDR1 is ENHRY and CDR2 is SYGVKD. The DNA for the CDR3 is TGTGCCATCAGTGAGTCCACTTATGACAGGTCCTACGAGCAGTACTTC. Translated: CAISESTYDRSYEQYF.

This clonotype turned up a few times. The V and J genes are TRBV29-1 and TRBJ2-1; 8 nucleotides line up with TRBD2. J was trimmed by 7 bases and V by 5 bases; bases with no gene match: 4. From germline, CDR1 is SQVTM and CDR2 ANQGSEA. CDR3 length: 12 amino acids. DNA for the CDR3: TGCAGCGTTTTTCCGGGAGGGAATGAGCAGTTCTTC. Its protein product is CSVFPGGNEQFF.

This clonotype was seen a handful of times. The chain has TRBV7-9 and TRBJ2-7; perhaps TRBD2 as D (5 bases). This CDR3 is 15 amino acids long. The V and J ends lost 3 bases and 2 bases respectively, with 14 bases between them. Germline V gene data show CDR1 as SEHNR and CDR2 as FQNEAQ (reference sequence). The CDR3 DNA reads as TGTGCCAGCAGCTTCAGGTCCCGGGGTGCCTACGAGCAGTACTTC. Translating gives CASSFRSRGAYEQYF.

This clonotype was observed many times. V is TRBV20-1 and J is TRBJ2-1, with 12 bases that match TRBD2. Germline CDR1 is DFQATT and CDR2 is SNEGSKA (reference sequence). V lost 3 bases to trimming and J lost 7 bases; unmatched junction nucleotides: 7. The length of the CDR3 is 15 residues. Here the CDR3 DNA reads TGCAGTGCTAGGGCTAGCGGGAGGGCCTTTAATGAGCAGTTCTTC. This translates into CSARASGRAFNEQFF.

The chain carries TRBV12-3 or TRBV12-4 and TRBJ2-5; 7 positions agree with TRBD2. J gave up 6 bases and V 2 bases, and 27 bases lay outside the gene matches. The CDR3 is 21 amino acids. The CDR3 spells CASSLFWGGTGGTPVRKTQYF. CDR3 sequence (DNA): TGTGCCAGCAGTTTATTTTGGGGGGGGACTGGCGGGACTCCGGTGAGGAAGACCCAGTACTTC.

The V and J genes are TRBV4-1 and TRBJ2-1; 15 bases are shared with TRBD2. The germline V gene has CDR1 MGHRA and CDR2 YSYEKL. Trimming at V came to 3 bases and at J to 2 bases, leaving 8 bases not matched to a gene. CDR3 length equals 19 residues. As DNA, the CDR3 is TGCGCCAGCAGCCACCCGGGACTAGCGGGAGGAGGCACCTACAATGAGCAGTTCTTC. This translates into CASSHPGLAGGGTYNEQFF.